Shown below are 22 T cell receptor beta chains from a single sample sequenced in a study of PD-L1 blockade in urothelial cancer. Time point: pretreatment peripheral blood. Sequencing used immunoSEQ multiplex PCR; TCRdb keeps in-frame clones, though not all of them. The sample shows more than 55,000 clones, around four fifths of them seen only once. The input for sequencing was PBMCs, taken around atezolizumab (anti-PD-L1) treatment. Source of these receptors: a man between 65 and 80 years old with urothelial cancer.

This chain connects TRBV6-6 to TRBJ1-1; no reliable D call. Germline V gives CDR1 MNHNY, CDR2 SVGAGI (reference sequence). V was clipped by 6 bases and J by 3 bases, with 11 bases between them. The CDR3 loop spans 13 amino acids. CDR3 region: CASRKREDTEAFF. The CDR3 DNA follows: TGTGCCAGCAGGAAAAGGGAGGACACTGAAGCTTTCTTT.

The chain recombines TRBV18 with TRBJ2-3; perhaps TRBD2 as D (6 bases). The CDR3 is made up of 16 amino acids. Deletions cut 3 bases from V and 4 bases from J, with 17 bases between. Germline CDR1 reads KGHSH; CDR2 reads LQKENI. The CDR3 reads CASSPLTGAVSDTQYF. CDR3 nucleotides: TGTGCCAGCTCACCCCTTACGGGAGCGGTATCAGATACGCAGTATTTT. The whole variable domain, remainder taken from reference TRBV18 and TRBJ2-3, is NAGVMQNPRHLVRRRGQEARLRCSPMKGHSHVYWYRQLPEEGLKFMVYLQKENIIDESGMPKERFSAEFPKEGPSILRIQQVVRGDSAAYFCASSPLTGAVSDTQYFGPGTRLTVL.

CDR3 bases: TGTGCCAGCAGTCCCCTGCAGGGGGATGGCTACACCTTC. It encodes CASSPLQGDGYTF. V is TRBV25-1 and J is TRBJ1-2, with 7 bases fitting TRBD1. The junction had 6 bases not matched to a gene; V was cut back by 5 bases and J by 6 bases. The CDR3 runs to 13 residues. Germline V gene lookup returns CDR1 MGHDK and CDR2 SYGVNS.

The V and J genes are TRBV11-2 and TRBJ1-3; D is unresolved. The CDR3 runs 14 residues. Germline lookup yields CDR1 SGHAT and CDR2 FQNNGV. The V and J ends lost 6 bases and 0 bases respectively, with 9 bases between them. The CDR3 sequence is CASRPTDSGNTIYF. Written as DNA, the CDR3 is TGTGCCAGCAGGCCTACAGACTCTGGAAACACCATATATTTT.

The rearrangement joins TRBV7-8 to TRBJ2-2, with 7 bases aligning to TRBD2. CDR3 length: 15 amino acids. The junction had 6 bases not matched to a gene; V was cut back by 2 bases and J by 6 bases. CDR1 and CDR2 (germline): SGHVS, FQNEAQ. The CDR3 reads CASSLRRESSGELFF. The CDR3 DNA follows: TGTGCCAGCAGCTTAAGGCGGGAGTCGTCCGGGGAGCTGTTTTTT.

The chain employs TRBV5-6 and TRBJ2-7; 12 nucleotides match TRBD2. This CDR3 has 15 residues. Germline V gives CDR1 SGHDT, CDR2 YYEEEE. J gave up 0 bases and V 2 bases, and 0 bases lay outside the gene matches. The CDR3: CASSLLAGGSYEQYF. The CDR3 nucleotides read TGTGCCAGCAGCTTACTAGCGGGAGGCTCCTACGAGCAGTACTTC. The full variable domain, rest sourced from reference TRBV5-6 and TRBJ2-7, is DAGVTQSPTHLIKTRGQQVTLRCSPKSGHDTVSWYQQALGQGPQFIFQYYEEEERQRGNFPDRFSGHQFPNYSSELNVNALLLGDSALYLCASSLLAGGSYEQYFGPGTRLTVT.

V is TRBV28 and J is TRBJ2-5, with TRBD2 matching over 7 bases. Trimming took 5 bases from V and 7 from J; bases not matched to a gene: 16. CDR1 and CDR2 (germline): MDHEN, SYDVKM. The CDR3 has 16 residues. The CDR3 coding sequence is TGTGCCAGCAGTGCCGCCGGGGGGACGGGAATATTGACCCAGTACTTC. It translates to CASSAAGGTGILTQYF.

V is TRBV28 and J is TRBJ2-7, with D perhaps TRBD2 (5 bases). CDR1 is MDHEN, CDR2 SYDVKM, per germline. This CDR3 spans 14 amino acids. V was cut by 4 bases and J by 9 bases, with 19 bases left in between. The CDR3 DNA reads TGTGCCAGCAGTTCGACGCTTATTAGCGAAGGGCAGTACTTC. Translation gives CASSSTLISEGQYF.

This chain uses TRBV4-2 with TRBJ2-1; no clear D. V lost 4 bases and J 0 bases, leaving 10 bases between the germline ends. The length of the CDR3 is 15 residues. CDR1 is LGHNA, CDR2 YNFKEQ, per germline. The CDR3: CASSLDLTSYNEQFF. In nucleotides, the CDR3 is TGTGCCAGCAGCCTCGACTTGACCTCCTACAATGAGCAGTTCTTC.

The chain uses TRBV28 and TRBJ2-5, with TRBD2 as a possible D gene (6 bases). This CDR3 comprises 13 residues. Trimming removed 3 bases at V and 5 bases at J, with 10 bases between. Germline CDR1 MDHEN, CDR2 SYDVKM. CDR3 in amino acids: CASSFFGSETQYF. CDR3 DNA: TGTGCCAGCAGTTTTTTCGGGAGTGAGACCCAGTACTTC.

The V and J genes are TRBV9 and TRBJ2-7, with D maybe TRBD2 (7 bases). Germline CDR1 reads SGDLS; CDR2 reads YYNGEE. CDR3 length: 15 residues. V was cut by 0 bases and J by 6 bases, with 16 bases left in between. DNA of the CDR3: TGTGCCAGCAGCGTAGAGACGGGGGGCTTTGGCGAGCAGTACTTC. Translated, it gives CASSVETGGFGEQYF. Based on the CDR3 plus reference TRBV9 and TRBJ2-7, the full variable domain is DSGVTQTPKHLITATGQRVTLRCSPRSGDLSVYWYQQSLDQGLQFLIQYYNGEERAKGNILERFSAQQFPDLHSELNLSSLELGDSALYFCASSVETGGFGEQYFGPGTRLTVT.

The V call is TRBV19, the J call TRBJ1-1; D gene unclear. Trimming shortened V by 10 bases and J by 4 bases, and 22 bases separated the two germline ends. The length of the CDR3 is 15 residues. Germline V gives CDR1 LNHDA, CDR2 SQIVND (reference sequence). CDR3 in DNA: TGTGCCACCCACGGAGAGAGGGCTCAAAGCACTGAAGCTTTCTTT. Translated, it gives CATHGERAQSTEAFF. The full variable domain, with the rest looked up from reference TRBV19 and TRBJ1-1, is DGGITQSPKYLFRKEGQNVTLSCEQNLNHDAMYWYRQDPGQGLRLIYYSQIVNDFQKGDIAEGYSVSREKKESFPLTVTSAQKNPTAFYLCATHGERAQSTEAFFGQGTRLTVV.

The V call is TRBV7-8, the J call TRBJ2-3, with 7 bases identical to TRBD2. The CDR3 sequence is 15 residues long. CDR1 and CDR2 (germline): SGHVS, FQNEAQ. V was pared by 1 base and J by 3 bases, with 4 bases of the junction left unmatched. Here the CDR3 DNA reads TGTGCCAGCAGCTTAGGCGGCGGGAGAACAGATACGCAGTATTTT. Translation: CASSLGGGRTDTQYF.

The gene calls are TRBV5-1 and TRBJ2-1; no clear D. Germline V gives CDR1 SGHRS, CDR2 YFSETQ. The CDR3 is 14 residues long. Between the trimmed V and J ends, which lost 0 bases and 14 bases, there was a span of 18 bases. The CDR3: CASSLEMRSDRKFF. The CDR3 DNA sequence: TGCGCCAGCAGCTTGGAAATGCGCTCCGATCGAAAGTTCTTC.

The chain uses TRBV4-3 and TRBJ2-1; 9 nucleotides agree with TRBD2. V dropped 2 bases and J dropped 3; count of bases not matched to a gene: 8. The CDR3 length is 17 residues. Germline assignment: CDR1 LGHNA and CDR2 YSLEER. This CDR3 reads CASSQWVAGENYNEQFF. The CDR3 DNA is TGCGCCAGCAGCCAATGGGTAGCGGGGGAAAACTACAATGAGCAGTTCTTC.

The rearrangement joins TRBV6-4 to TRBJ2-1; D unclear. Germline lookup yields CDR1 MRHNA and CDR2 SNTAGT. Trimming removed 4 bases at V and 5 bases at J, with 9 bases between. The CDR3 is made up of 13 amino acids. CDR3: CASSASVDNEQFF. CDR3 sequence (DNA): TGTGCCAGCAGTGCGAGCGTAGACAATGAGCAGTTCTTC.

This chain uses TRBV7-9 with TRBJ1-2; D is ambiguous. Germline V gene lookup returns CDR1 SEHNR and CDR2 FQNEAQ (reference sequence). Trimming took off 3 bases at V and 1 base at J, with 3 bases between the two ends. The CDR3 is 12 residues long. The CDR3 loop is CASSLSNYGYTF. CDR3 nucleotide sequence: TGTGCCAGCAGCTTGAGTAACTATGGCTACACCTTC.

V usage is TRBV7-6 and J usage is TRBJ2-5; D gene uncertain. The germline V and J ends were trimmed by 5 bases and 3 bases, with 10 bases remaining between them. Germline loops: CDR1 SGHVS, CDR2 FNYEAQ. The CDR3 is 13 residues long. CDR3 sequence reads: CASSPRLEETQYF. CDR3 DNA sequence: TGTGCCAGCAGCCCTCGACTTGAAGAGACCCAGTACTTC. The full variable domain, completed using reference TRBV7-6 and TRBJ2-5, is GAGVSQSPRYKVTKRGQDVALRCDPISGHVSLYWYRQALGQGPEFLTYFNYEAQQDKSGLPNDRFSAERPEGSISTLTIQRTEQRDSAMYRCASSPRLEETQYFGPGTRLLVL.

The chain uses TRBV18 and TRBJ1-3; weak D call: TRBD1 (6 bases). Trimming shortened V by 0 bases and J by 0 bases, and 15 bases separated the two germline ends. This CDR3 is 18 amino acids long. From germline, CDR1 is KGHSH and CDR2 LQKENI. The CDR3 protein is CASSPPRTVQVSGNTIYF. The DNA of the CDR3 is TGTGCCAGCTCACCACCAAGGACAGTGCAGGTCTCTGGAAACACCATATATTTT.

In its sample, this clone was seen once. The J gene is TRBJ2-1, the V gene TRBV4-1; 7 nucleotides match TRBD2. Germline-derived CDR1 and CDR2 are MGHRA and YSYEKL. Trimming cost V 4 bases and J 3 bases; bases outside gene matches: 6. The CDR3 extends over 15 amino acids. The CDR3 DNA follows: TGCGCCAGCAGCCGGGGGGGGAATGGCTACAATGAGCAGTTCTTC. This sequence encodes CASSRGGNGYNEQFF.

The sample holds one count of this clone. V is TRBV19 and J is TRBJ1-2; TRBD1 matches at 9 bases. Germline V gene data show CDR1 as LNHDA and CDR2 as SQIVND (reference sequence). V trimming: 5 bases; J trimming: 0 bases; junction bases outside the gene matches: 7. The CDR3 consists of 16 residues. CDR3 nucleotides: TGTGCCAGTAGTCCCCGGGACAGGGTAGCTAACTATGGCTACACCTTC. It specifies CASSPRDRVANYGYTF. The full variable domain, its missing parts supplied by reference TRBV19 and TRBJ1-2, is DGGITQSPKYLFRKEGQNVTLSCEQNLNHDAMYWYRQDPGQGLRLIYYSQIVNDFQKGDIAEGYSVSREKKESFPLTVTSAQKNPTAFYLCASSPRDRVANYGYTFGSGTRLTVV.

CDR3 coding DNA: TGTGCCAGCAGCTTTAGGGGTTCAGGCGGCTACACCTTC. Translation gives CASSFRGSGGYTF. This sequence joins TRBV7-9 and TRBJ1-2, with D tentatively TRBD1 (5 bases). The CDR3 runs to 13 residues. Per germline, CDR1 SEHNR and CDR2 FQNEAQ (reference sequence). V was trimmed by 3 bases and J by 8 bases, leaving 13 bases between them.